The 22 T cell receptor beta chains below all came from one sample that was sequenced in a study of T cells in Graves' hyperthyroidism and ophthalmopathy (dated by TCRdb to between 2018 and 2020). Library generation was performed with multiplex PCR. Sequencer: Illumina HiSeq 2000. The TCR beta CDR3 regions were amplified from RNA transcripts. The TCR CDR3 was subjected to a first round of RT-PCR using the HTBI primer set and the Qiagen OneStep RT-PCR kit. TCRdb trimmed the raw reads at Q25, called clones with MiXCR and kept productive beta chains. Each record represents a unique CDR3 protein, reported with the most common genes and DNA among its rows. The sample contains about 480,000 distinct CDR3 sequences, approximately 25% of them found a single time. The top ten hold approximately 10% of the sample. The sequenced sample was blood. Every receptor here comes from a woman in her twenties or thirties with Graves' ophthalmopathy.

The gene calls are TRBV30 and TRBJ1-2; D is possibly TRBD1 (5 bases). This CDR3 spans 13 amino acids. Germline assignment: CDR1 GTSNPN and CDR2 SVGIG (reference sequence). V shed 2 bases and J shed 3 bases, with 10 bases lying between them. In DNA form, the CDR3 reads TGTGCCTGGAGTCTTCAGGGACACTATGGCTACACCTTC. This encodes CAWSLQGHYGYTF.

This clonotype was recorded at least ten times. The chain employs TRBV19 and TRBJ2-2, with D perhaps matching TRBD2 (6 bases). In germline, CDR1 is LNHDA, CDR2 SQIVND (reference sequence). The CDR3 length is 19 residues. Trimming removed 6 bases at V and 1 base at J, with 24 bases between. CDR3 DNA sequence: TGTGCCAGTAGAGGGTCTCGTCTCTGGCGGAGGGGGAACACCGGGGAGCTGTTTTTT. Its translation is CASRGSRLWRRGNTGELFF.

This chain connects TRBV11-2 to TRBJ2-2, with 9 bases fitting TRBD1. V dropped 7 bases and J dropped 2; count of bases not matched to a gene: 8. The V gene's germline CDR1 is SGHAT and CDR2 FQNNGV. The CDR3 contains 16 residues. CDR3 loop: CASNSRTGVNTGELFF. The CDR3 DNA is TGTGCCAGCAACTCCCGGACAGGGGTTAACACCGGGGAGCTGTTTTTT.

This chain joins TRBV5-4 and TRBJ2-7, with 12 nucleotides matching TRBD2. The CDR3 sequence is 17 residues long. J gave up 3 bases and V 0 bases, and 7 bases lay outside the gene matches. The germline V gene encodes CDR1 SGHNT and CDR2 YYREEE (reference sequence). The CDR3 region is CASSLALAGGNLYEQYV. The CDR3 coding sequence is TGTGCCAGCAGCTTGGCCCTAGCGGGGGGGAACCTCTACGAGCAGTACGTC.

The V call is TRBV20-1, the J call TRBJ1-3, with 11 bases identical to TRBD1. Looked up from germline, CDR1 is DFQATT and CDR2 is SNEGSKA (reference sequence). This CDR3 has 14 residues. CDR3 nucleotide sequence: TGCAGAGGTGCGGACAGGGGGCTTGGAAACACCATATATTTT. Protein: CRGADRGLGNTIYF.

This clonotype has a count of ten or more. The gene calls are TRBV12-5 and TRBJ2-5, with D hard to call. Germline V CDR1 and CDR2: LGHNT, FRNRAP. The V gene lost 7 bases and the J gene lost 4 bases, with 7 bases spanning the gap. CDR3 length: 11 amino acids. The CDR3 DNA reads TGTGCTAGTGCCTGGGGAGAGACCCAGTACTTC. Translated: CASAWGETQYF.

This clonotype has ten or more counts. V gene TRBV6-5 combines with J gene TRBJ2-2; 8 bases fit TRBD1. The V gene's germline CDR1 is MNHEY and CDR2 SVGAGI. The CDR3 loop spans 13 amino acids. The CDR3 nucleotides are TGTACCGCAGGGGGCGCGAACACCGGGGAGCTGTTTTTT. Amino acids: CTAGGANTGELFF.

This chain uses TRBV11-2 with TRBJ2-2; tentative D call: TRBD2 (5 bases). Per the germline V gene, CDR1 is SGHAT and CDR2 is FQNNGV. CDR3 length equals 16 residues. V was shortened by 1 base and J by 3 bases, with 12 bases between the two germline ends. The CDR3 coding sequence is TGTGCCAGCAGCTTAGGTTTCTTGAGGGACACCGGGGAGCTGTTTTTT. Translation gives CASSLGFLRDTGELFF.

This chain joins TRBV28 and TRBJ1-1; 7 bases line up with TRBD1. From germline, CDR1 is MDHEN and CDR2 SYDVKM. The length of the CDR3 is 12 residues. Losses at the gene ends were 5 bases for V and 7 bases for J; bases not matched to a gene: 4. The CDR3 bases are TGTGCCAGCAGTGTGGGGACAGTTGAAGCTTTCTTT. The encoded protein is CASSVGTVEAFF.

Notes on this clonotype: A much larger clone differs by one base, so this may be a read error. The chain uses TRBV6-1 and TRBJ2-2, with D possibly being TRBD1 or TRBD2 (6 bases each). This CDR3 is built from 13 residues. In germline, CDR1 is MNHNS, CDR2 SASEGT. The DNA for the CDR3 is TGTGCCAGCGGGAGGACAGTCACCGGGGAGCTGTGTTTT. Its protein product is CASGRTVTGELCF.

The chain couples TRBV6-1 to TRBJ1-5, with 8 bases fitting TRBD1. The CDR3 runs 13 residues. Germline lookup yields CDR1 MNHNS and CDR2 SASEGT. Trimming at V came to 10 bases and at J to 6 bases, leaving 8 bases not matched to a gene. CDR3 nucleotides: TGTGCCACCGCGGACAGGGAAGCTCAGCCCCAGCATTTT. This translates into CATADREAQPQHF.

Remarks on this clonotype: With a much larger clone just one base away, this may be a read error. The V call is TRBV15, the J call TRBJ2-7; D is unclear. CDR3 length equals 14 residues. The germline gives CDR1 LNHNV, CDR2 YYDKDF (reference sequence). CDR3 amino acids: CATSMGRSSYELYF. CDR3 nucleotides: TGTGCCACCAGCATGGGCCGGAGCTCCTACGAGCTGTACTTC.

This clonotype came up many times. The J gene is TRBJ1-5, the V gene TRBV6-2 or TRBV6-3; the D is unclear. This CDR3 is 11 amino acids long. Trimming left V 5 bases short and J 4 bases short, with 3 bases between. CDR1 is MNHEY and CDR2 is SVGEGT in the germline V gene. This CDR3 is CASSPNQPQHF. CDR3 nucleotide sequence: TGTGCCAGCAGTCCAAATCAGCCCCAGCATTTT.

The chain links TRBV28 to TRBJ1-1; 10 nucleotides match TRBD1. CDR1 and CDR2 (germline): MDHEN, SYDVKM. V lost 6 bases to trimming and J lost 2 bases; unmatched junction nucleotides: 9. The CDR3 has 16 residues. The CDR3 region is CASRMYGQGVNTEAFF. The CDR3 DNA is TGTGCCAGCAGGATGTATGGACAGGGGGTAAACACTGAAGCTTTCTTT.

A few counts support this clonotype. V and J are TRBV6-1 and TRBJ2-7, with TRBD1 as a possible D gene (6 bases). With 1 base removed from V and 12 bases from J, the gap between germline ends came to 16 bases. Per germline, CDR1 MNHNS and CDR2 SASEGT. The CDR3 spans 13 residues. The CDR3 reads CASSEEETGFRYF. In nucleotides, the CDR3 is TGTGCCAGCAGTGAAGAGGAGACAGGTTTTAGGTACTTC.

The chain combines TRBV5-1 with TRBJ1-6, with TRBD1 identical over 10 bases. With V trimmed by 4 bases and J by 8 bases, 9 bases remained unmatched. Germline CDR1 is SGHRS and CDR2 is YFSETQ. The CDR3 is made up of 16 amino acids. The CDR3 DNA sequence: TGCGCCAGCAGCCGGCAGGGACAGGGGATCGATTCACCCCTCCACTTT. Residues: CASSRQGQGIDSPLHF.

The chain combines TRBV2 with TRBJ1-1; no firm D call. The V end lost 4 bases, the J end lost 2 bases, and 11 bases lay between the germline ends. This CDR3 region has 14 residues. Germline V gene lookup returns CDR1 SNHLY and CDR2 FYNNEI. Written as DNA, the CDR3 is TGTGCCAGCAGTGTAGCCGGGTTTAACACTGAAGCTTTCTTT. This codes for CASSVAGFNTEAFF.

The chain couples TRBV11-2 to TRBJ1-1; D not resolved. V lost 0 bases to trimming and J lost 7 bases, with 9 bases between them. Germline CDR1 and CDR2: SGHAT and FQNNGV. This CDR3 has 13 amino acids. CDR3 in amino acids: CASSLEPRNEAFF. As DNA, the CDR3 is TGTGCCAGCAGCTTAGAACCGCGTAATGAAGCTTTCTTT.

This clonotype was observed a few times. This chain uses TRBV7-9 with TRBJ2-4, with 7 bases fitting TRBD2. CDR3 size: 13 residues. Germline V CDR1 and CDR2: SEHNR, FQNEAQ (reference sequence). V was pared by 3 bases and J by 7 bases, with 3 bases of the junction left unmatched. CDR3 sequence reads: CASSLGEGNIQYF. The CDR3 DNA sequence: TGTGCCAGCAGCTTGGGGGAGGGGAACATTCAGTACTTC.

The table lists this clonotype with many counts. The rearrangement uses TRBV28 and TRBJ1-5, with a tentative D call TRBD1 (6 bases). V was shortened by 4 bases and J by 8 bases, with 9 bases between the two germline ends. CDR3 length: 12 residues. Germline V gives CDR1 MDHEN, CDR2 SYDVKM. CDR3 bases: TGTGCCAGCAGTTGGGGGGGCGAGCCCCAGCATTTT. Translating gives CASSWGGEPQHF.

In its sample, this clonotype was seen many times. The genes are TRBV7-6 and TRBJ2-5; 11 bases are shared with TRBD2. The CDR3 is 16 residues long. Germline CDR1 reads SGHVS; CDR2 reads FNYEAQ. Trimming removed 5 bases from V and 2 bases from J; junction bases left unmatched: 7. CDR3: CASSRELAGAQETQYF. CDR3 bases: TGTGCCAGCAGCCGTGAACTAGCGGGGGCACAAGAGACCCAGTACTTC. Full variable domain (outside the CDR3, taken from reference TRBV7-6 and TRBJ2-5): GAGVSQSPRYKVTKRGQDVALRCDPISGHVSLYWYRQALGQGPEFLTYFNYEAQQDKSGLPNDRFSAERPEGSISTLTIQRTEQRDSAMYRCASSRELAGAQETQYFGPGTRLLVL.

This clonotype was picked up many times. The rearrangement joins TRBV6-2 or TRBV6-3 to TRBJ1-5, with a weak D call TRBD1 (6 bases). Per germline, CDR1 MNHEY and CDR2 SVGEGT. V lost 6 bases and J lost 2, with 14 bases in between. The CDR3 totals 15 residues. CDR3 nucleotides: TGTGCCAGCAGAATGCAGGGGTTGGGCAATCAGCCCCAGCATTTT. Translated, it gives CASRMQGLGNQPQHF.